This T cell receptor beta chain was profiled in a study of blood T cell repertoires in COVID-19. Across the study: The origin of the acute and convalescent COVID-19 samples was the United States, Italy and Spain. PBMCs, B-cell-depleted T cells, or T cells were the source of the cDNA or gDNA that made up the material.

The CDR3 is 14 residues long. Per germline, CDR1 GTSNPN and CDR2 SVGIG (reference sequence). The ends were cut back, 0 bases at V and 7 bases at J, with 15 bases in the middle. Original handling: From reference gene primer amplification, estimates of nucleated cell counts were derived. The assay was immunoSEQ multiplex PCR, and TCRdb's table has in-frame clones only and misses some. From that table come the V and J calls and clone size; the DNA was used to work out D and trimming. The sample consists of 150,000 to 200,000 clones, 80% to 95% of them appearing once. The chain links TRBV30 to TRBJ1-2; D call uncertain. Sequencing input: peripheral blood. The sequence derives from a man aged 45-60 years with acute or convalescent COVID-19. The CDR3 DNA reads TGTGCCTGGAGTGTACGTGTGGCAGATGGTGGCTACACCTTC. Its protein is CAWSVRVADGGYTF.